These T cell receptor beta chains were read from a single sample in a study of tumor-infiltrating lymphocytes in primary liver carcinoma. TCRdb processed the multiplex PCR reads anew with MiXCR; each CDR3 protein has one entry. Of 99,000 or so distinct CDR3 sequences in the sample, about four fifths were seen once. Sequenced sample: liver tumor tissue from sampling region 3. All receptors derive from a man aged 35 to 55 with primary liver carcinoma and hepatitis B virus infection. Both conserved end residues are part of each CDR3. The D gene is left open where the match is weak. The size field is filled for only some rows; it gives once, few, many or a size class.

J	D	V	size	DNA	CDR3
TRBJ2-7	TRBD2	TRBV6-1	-	TGTGCCACCAGCTGGAAAGCGGGAGAGGTCTACGGGCAGTACTTC	CATSWKAGEVYGQYF
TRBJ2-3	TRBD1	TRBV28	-	TGTGCCAGCAGTTTACGGACAGGGTTGATTTATACGCAGTATTTT	CASSLRTGLIYTQYF
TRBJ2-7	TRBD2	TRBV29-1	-	TGCAGCGTTAAAGATGGTCTAGCGGGGTCCTACGAGGAGTACTTC	CSVKDGLAGSYEEYF
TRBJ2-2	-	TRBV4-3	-	TGCGCCAGCAACCAGGGACTGAACACCGGGGACCTGTTTTTT	CASNQGLNTGDLFF
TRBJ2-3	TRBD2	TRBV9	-	TGTGCCAGCAGATGGGAGGGGACAGATACGCAGTATTTT	CASRWEGTDTQYF
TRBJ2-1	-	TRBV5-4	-	TGTGCCAGCAGCTTGAATCTAGTAGGAGCCAATGAGCAGTTCTTC	CASSLNLVGANEQFF
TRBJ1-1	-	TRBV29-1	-	TGCAGTGCTTCCCCGGGATGGGCAATGAATTCTGAAACTTTCTTT	CSASPGWAMNSETFF
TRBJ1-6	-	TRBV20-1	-	TGCAGTGCTCCCACTCCTGGGGAGGAGGATTCACCCCTCCACTTT	CSAPTPGEEDSPLHF
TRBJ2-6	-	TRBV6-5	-	TGTGCCAACAGCCGACCCTGGGCAGGGTCCTTATCTGGGGCCAACGTCCTGACTTTC	CANSRPWAGSLSGANVLTF
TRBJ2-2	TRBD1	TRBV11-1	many	TGTGCCAGCAGCTTATTCGGCCAGGGGGCCGGGGAGCTGTTTTTT	CASSLFGQGAGELFF
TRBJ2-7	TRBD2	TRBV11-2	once	TGTGCTAGTAGCTTGAGGGAGGAGAGGACTAGCGGGCTCAGCTCCTACGAGCAGTACTTC	CASSLREERTSGLSSYEQYF
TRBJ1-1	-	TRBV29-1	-	TGCAGAGGGGGAGACAGCCTGAACACTGAAACTTTCTTT	CRGGDSLNTETFF
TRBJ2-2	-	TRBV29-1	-	TGCAGCGTTGGTTTAGTGTGGGGGATGACCGGGGAGCCGTTTTTT	CSVGLVWGMTGEPFF
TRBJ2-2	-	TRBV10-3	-	TGTGCCATCAGTGAGCAACACGGGAACATCGGGGAGCTGTTTTTT	CAISEQHGNIGELFF
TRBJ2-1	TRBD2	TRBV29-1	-	TGCAGCGTCCAAGCGGGAGACTCCTTCAATGAGCAGTTCTTC	CSVQAGDSFNEQFF
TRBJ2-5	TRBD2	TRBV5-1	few	TGCGCCAGCAGGAATACCGGGACTAGCGAAGAGACCCAGCACTTC	CASRNTGTSEETQHF
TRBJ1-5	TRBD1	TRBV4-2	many	TGTGCCAGCAGCCAGGGGACAGGGGGCATCCCGAATAGCAATCAGCCCCAGCATTTT	CASSQGTGGIPNSNQPQHF
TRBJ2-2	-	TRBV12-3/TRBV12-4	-	TGTGGCAGCACCTCACCCCTAGGCTCGGTCACCGGGGAGCTGTTTTTT	CGSTSPLGSVTGELFF
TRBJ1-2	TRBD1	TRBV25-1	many	TGTGCCAGCAGTGAATTTAGGACAGGGGCTGGCTACACCTTC	CASSEFRTGAGYTF
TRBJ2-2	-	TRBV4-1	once	TGCGCCTGCAGCCAACCCGCCCGAGGGCTCGGGGACACCGGGGAGCTGTTATTT	CACSQPARGLGDTGELLF
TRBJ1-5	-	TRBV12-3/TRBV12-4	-	TGTGCAAGCAGTTTAGCCGTGGTATACAACAATCAGCCCCAGCATTTT	CASSLAVVYNNQPQHF
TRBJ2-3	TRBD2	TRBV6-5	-	TGTTCCAGCAACCCGGGACTAGTGGGAACAGATACGCAGTATTTT	CSSNPGLVGTDTQYF
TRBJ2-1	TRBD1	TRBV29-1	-	TGCAGAGACCTCCCGGGACAGGGAGGCTCCTACAATGAGCAGTTCTTC	CRDLPGQGGSYNEQFF
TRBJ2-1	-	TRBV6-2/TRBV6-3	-	TGTGTCAGCAGCCTGGAGGGAGTTGGTGAGCAGTTCTTC	CVSSLEGVGEQFF
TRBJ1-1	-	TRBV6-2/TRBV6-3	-	TGTGCTAGCAGTCCCCATTCGACGGGGATCACTGAAGATTTCTTT	CASSPHSTGITEDFF
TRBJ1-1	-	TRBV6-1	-	TGTGCCAGCAGTGGGCGGAAAACTGAAGCTTTCTTT	CASSGRKTEAFF
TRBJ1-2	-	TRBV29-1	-	TGCTGCGTTGGGGTACCAACAGGAACTCAAGTGGCTAACCATGGCTACACCTTC	CCVGVPTGTQVANHGYTF
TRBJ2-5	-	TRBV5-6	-	TGTGCCAGCACCTTGGGGGTTAGCCAAGAGACCCACTACTTC	CASTLGVSQETHYF
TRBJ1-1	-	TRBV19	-	TGTGCCAGTAGTATAAGTCGTCAGAACACTGAAGCTTTCTTT	CASSISRQNTEAFF
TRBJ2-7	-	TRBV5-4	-	TGTGCCAGTAGCTTGCCGGGGTTTACCAGCGAGCAGTACTTC	CASSLPGFTSEQYF
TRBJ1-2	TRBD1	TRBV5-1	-	TGCGCCAGCAGCCATATGACAGGGAGGGGCTATGGCTACACCTTC	CASSHMTGRGYGYTF
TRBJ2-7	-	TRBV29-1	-	TGCAGCGTACGAGAGACCTACGAGCACTACTTC	CSVRETYEHYF
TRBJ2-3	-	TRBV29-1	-	TGCAGTGTTGAGGGCGGAGCCGGCATCTCAGATACGCAGTATTTT	CSVEGGAGISDTQYF
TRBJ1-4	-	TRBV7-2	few	TGTGCCAGCAGTTCGCAGGGAACAACTAATGAAAAACTGTTTTTT	CASSSQGTTNEKLFF
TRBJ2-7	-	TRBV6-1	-	TGTGCCAGCACAGGGGACCCCTACGAGGAGTATTTC	CASTGDPYEEYF
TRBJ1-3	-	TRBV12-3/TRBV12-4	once	TGTGCCAACACTGGGTACTCTGGAAACACCATATATTTT	CANTGYSGNTIYF
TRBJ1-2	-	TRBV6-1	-	TGTGGCAACAGTGAAGTTCCAAACTATGGTTACACCTTC	CGNSEVPNYGYTF
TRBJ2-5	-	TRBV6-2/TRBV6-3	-	TGTGCCAGCAGTTACGCGAGTGGCCAAGAGACCCAGTACTTC	CASSYASGQETQYF
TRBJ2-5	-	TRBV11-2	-	TGTGTCAGCAGCTTAGGGTCTAGGGGACAAGAGACCCAGTACTTC	CVSSLGSRGQETQYF
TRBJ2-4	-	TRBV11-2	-	TGTGCCAGCACCGCCTCGGCGGTAACCAAAAACATTCAGTACTTC	CASTASAVTKNIQYF
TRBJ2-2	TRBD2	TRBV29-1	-	TGCAGCGTTGGGACTAGCGCGGCAAACATCGAGGAGCTGTTATTT	CSVGTSAANIEELLF
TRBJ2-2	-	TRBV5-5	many	TGTGCCAGCAGCTTGGGCCCAGCGGCGAACACCGGGGAGCTGTTTTTT	CASSLGPAANTGELFF